This T cell receptor (beta chain) stems from a study of control samples from healthy donors and cancer patients. Clones were sequenced by immunoSEQ multiplex PCR, and TCRdb holds only the in-frame ones, with some missing. The table records 90,000 to 100,000 clones, 79% of them present only once. Germline V lookup: CDR1 SGDLS, CDR2 YYNGEE. The CDR3 runs to 16 residues. V gave up 0 bases and J gave up 4 bases, with 14 bases separating them. What was sequenced was blood. V is TRBV9 and J is TRBJ1-3; D perhaps matches TRBD1 (5 bases). The clonotype was recovered from a woman in her thirties in good health. Written as DNA, the CDR3 is TGTGCCAGCAGCGTAGGGGACTCAGGTCCGGGAAACACCATATATTTT. As protein: CASSVGDSGPGNTIYF.